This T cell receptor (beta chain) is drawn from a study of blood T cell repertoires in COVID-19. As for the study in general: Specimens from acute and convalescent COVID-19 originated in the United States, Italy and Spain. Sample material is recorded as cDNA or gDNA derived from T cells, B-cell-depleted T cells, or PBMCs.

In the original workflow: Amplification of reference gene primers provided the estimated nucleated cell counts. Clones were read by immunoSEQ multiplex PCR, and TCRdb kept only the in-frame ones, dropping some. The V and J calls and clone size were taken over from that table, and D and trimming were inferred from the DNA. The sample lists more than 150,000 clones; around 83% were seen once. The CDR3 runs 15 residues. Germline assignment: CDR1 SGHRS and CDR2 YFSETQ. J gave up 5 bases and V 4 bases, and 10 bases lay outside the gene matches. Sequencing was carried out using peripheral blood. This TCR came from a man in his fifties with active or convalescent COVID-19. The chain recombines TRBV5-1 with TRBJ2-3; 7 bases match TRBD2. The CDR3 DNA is TGCGCCAGCAGCACCAGCGGGGCGGCCGTAGATACGCAGTATTTT. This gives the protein CASSTSGAAVDTQYF.